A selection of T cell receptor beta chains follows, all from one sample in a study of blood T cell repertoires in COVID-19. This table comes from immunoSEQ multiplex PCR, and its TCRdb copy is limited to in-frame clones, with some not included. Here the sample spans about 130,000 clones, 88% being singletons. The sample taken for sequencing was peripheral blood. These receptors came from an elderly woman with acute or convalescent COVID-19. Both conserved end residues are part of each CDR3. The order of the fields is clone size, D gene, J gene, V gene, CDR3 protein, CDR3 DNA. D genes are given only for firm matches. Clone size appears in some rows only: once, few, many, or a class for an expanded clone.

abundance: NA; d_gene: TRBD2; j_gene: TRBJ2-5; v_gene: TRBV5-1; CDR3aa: CASSLPSGQETQYF; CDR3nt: TGCGCCAGCAGCTTACCTAGCGGCCAAGAGACCCAGTACTTC
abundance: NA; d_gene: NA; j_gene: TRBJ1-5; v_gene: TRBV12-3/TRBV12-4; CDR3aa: CASSFRVNQPQHF; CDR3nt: TGTGCCAGCAGTTTTCGCGTCAATCAGCCCCAGCATTTT
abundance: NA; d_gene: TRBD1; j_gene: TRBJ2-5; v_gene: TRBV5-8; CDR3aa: CASSTGQAMAGETQYF; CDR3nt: TGTGCCAGCAGCACGGGACAGGCCATGGCAGGGGAGACCCAGTACTTC
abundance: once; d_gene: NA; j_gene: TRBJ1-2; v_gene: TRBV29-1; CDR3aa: CSVEEPAAYGYTF; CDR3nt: TGCAGCGTTGAAGAGCCTGCCGCGTATGGCTACACCTTC
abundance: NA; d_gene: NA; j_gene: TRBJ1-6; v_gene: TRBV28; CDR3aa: CASSTPLYNSPLHF; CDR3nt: TGTGCCAGCAGTACACCGCTCTATAATTCACCCCTCCACTTT
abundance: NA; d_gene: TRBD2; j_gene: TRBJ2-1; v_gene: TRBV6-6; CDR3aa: CASSRLGNSLAGLFNEQFF; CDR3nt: TGTGCCAGCAGTAGATTAGGGAACAGTCTAGCGGGACTTTTCAATGAGCAGTTCTTC
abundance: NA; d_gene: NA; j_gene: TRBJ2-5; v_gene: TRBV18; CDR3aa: CASSPRTGFQETQYF; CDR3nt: TGTGCCAGCTCACCACGGACGGGATTCCAAGAGACCCAGTACTTC
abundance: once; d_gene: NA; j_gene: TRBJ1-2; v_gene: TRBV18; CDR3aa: CASSPGGDYGYTF; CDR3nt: TGTGCCAGCTCACCAGGGGGCGACTATGGCTACACCTTC
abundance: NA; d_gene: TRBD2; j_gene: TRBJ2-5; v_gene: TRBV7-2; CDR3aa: CASSFPAGGQETQYF; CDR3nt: TGTGCCAGCAGCTTCCCAGCGGGGGGGCAAGAGACCCAGTACTTC
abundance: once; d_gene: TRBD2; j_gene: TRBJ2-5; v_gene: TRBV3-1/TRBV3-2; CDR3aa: CASRPLAGMETQYF; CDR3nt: TGTGCCAGCAGACCACTAGCGGGGATGGAGACCCAGTACTTC
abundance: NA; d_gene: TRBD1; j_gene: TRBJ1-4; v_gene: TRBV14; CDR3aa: CASSLRTGGITTNEKLFF; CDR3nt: TGTGCCAGCAGCCTCCGGACAGGGGGAATCACAACTAATGAAAAACTGTTTTTT
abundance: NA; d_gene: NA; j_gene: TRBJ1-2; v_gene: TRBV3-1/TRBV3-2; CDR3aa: CASSPRGGDGYTF; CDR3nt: TGTGCCAGCAGCCCCCGGGGGGGGGATGGCTACACCTTC
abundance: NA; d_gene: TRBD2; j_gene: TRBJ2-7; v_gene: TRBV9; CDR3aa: CASSDSGSSYEQYF; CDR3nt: TGTGCCAGCAGCGACAGCGGGAGCTCCTACGAGCAGTACTTC
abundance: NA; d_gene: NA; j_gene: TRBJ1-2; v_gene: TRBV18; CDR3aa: CASSPRVYGYTF; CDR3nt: TGTGCCAGCTCACCCCGGGTCTATGGCTACACCTTC
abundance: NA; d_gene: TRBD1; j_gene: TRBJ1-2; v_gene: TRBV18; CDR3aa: CASSPDRVNGYTF; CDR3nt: TGTGCCAGCTCACCGGACAGGGTCAATGGCTACACCTTC
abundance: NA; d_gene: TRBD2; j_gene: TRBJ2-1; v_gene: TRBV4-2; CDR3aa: CASSQVKAGGPNEQFF; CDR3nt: TGTGCCAGCAGCCAAGTAAAAGCGGGGGGTCCCAATGAGCAGTTCTTC
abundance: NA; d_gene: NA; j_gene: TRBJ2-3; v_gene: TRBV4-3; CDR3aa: CASSPTPPGLRISTDTQYF; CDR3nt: TGCGCCAGCAGCCCAACCCCTCCGGGACTGAGGATTAGCACAGATACGCAGTATTTT
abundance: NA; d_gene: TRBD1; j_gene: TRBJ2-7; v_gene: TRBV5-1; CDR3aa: CASSPQGGGTGSEQYF; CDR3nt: TGCGCCAGCAGCCCCCAAGGGGGCGGTACTGGCTCCGAGCAGTACTTC
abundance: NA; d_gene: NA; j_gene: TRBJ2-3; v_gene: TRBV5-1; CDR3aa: CASSLGLSGISTDTQYF; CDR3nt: TGCGCCAGCAGCTTGGGGCTCTCAGGGATCAGCACAGATACGCAGTATTTT
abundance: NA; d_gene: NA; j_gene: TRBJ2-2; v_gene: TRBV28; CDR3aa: CASSVSARGRVF; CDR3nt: TGTGCCAGCAGTGTCTCGGCGCGGGGGCGGGTTTTT
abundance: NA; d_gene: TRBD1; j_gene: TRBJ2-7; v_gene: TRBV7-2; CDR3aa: CASTPGQGYEQYF; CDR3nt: TGTGCCAGCACCCCGGGACAGGGTTACGAGCAGTACTTC
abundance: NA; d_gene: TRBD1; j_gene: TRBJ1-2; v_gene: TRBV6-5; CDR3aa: CASTNPGQGRGYTF; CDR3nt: TGTGCCAGCACCAATCCGGGACAGGGACGTGGCTACACCTTC
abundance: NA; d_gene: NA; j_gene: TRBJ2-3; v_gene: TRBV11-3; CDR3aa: CASSLGAQGSTDTQYF; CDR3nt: TGTGCCAGCAGCTTAGGTGCTCAGGGAAGCACAGATACGCAGTATTTT
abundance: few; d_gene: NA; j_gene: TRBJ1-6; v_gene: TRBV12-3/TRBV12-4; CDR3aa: CASSFQYNSPLHF; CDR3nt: TGTGCCAGCAGTTTCCAGTATAATTCACCCCTCCACTTT
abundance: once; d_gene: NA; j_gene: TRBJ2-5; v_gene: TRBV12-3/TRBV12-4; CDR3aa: CASRREEETQYF; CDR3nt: TGTGCCAGCCGACGAGAGGAAGAGACCCAGTACTTC
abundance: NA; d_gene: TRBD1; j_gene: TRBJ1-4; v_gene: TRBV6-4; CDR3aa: CASRLDRGSEKLFF; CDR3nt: TGTGCCAGCAGGCTGGACAGGGGGTCTGAAAAACTGTTTTTT
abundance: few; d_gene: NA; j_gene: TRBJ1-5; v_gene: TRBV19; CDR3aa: CASSFGNSNQPQHF; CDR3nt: TGTGCCAGTAGTTTCGGGAATAGCAATCAGCCCCAGCATTTT
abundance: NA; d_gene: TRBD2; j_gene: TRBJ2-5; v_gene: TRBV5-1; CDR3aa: CASSPTSGEQETQYF; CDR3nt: TGCGCCAGCAGCCCGACTAGCGGGGAACAAGAGACCCAGTACTTC
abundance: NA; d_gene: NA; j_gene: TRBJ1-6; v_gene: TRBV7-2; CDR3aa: CASSLNSVNNSPLHF; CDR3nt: TGTGCCAGCAGCTTAAATTCCGTTAATAATTCACCCCTCCACTTT
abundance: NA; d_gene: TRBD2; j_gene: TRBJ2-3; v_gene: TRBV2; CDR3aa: CASSEPARGGHPRGTDTQYF; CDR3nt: TGTGCCAGCAGTGAACCAGCTCGGGGGGGGCACCCCCGGGGCACAGATACGCAGTATTTT
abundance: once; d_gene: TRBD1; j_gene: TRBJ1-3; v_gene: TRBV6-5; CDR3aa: CASSLSTGISGNTIYF; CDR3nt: TGTGCCAGCAGTTTGTCGACAGGGATATCTGGAAACACCATATATTTT
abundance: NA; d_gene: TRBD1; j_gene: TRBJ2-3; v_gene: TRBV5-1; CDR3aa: CASSTRTGTTDTQYF; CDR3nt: TGCGCCAGCAGCACTCGGACAGGAACCACAGATACGCAGTATTTT
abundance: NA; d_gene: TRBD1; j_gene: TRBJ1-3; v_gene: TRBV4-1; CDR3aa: CASSQGTGTLGNTIYF; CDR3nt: TGCGCCAGCAGCCAAGGGACAGGGACCCTTGGAAACACCATATATTTT
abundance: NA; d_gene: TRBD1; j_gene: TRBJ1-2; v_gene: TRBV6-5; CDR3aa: CASRPGQGGYTF; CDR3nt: TGTGCCAGCAGACCGGGACAGGGGGGCTACACCTTC
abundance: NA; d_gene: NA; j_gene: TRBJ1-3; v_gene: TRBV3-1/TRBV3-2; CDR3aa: CASSQAGSGNTIYF; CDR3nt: TGTGCCAGCAGCCAAGCCGGCTCTGGAAACACCATATATTTT
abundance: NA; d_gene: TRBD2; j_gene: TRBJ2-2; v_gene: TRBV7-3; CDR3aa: CASSTGTSGNTGELFF; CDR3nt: TGTGCCAGCAGCACGGGGACTAGCGGGAACACCGGGGAGCTGTTTTTT
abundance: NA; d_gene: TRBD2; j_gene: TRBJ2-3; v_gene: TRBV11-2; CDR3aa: CASSSGRLAGVVTDTQYF; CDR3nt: TGTGCCAGCAGCTCCGGCCGACTAGCGGGGGTTGTAACAGATACGCAGTATTTT
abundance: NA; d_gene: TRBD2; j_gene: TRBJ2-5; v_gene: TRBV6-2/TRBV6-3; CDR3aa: CASSPGTSGGRAETQYF; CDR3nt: TGTGCCAGCAGTCCCGGGACTAGCGGGGGGCGGGCAGAGACCCAGTACTTC
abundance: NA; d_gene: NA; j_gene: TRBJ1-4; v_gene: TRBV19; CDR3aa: CASSIVSGRYGGEKLFF; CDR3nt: TGTGCCAGTAGTATAGTAAGCGGTCGATATGGAGGTGAAAAACTGTTTTTT
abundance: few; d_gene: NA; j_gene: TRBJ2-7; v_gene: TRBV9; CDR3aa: CASSPSGNYEQYF; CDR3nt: TGTGCCAGCAGCCCCTCCGGTAACTACGAGCAGTACTTC
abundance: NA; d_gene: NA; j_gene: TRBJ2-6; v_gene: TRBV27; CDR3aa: CASSFKRQSFSGANVLTF; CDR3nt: TGTGCCAGCAGTTTTAAGCGACAGAGCTTTTCTGGGGCCAACGTCCTGACTTTC
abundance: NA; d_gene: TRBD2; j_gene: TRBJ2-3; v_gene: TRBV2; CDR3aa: CASSDLREGRGTDTQYF; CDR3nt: TGTGCCAGCAGTGATTTGCGGGAGGGCCGCGGGACAGATACGCAGTATTTT
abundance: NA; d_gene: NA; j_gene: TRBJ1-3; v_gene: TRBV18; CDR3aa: CASSPRRSTDSGNTIYF; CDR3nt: TGTGCCAGCTCACCACGGCGGAGTACCGACTCTGGAAACACCATATATTTT
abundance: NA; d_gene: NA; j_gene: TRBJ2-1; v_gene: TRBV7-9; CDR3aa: CASSFRLEGEQFF; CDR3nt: TGTGCCAGCAGCTTTCGACTAGAGGGTGAGCAGTTCTTC
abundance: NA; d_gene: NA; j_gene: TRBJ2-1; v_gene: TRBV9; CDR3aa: CASSVGGVLLNEQFF; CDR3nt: TGTGCCAGCAGCGTAGGGGGGGTCCTTCTGAATGAGCAGTTCTTC